The clone carrying this TCR beta chain was detected only a few times. What it binds is not known. This sample was included in a study of OX40 agonist ivuxolimab in advanced cancers. There are 13 residues in the CDR3. Germline V gene sequence: CDR1 GTSNPN, CDR2 SVGIG (reference sequence). V was trimmed by 5 bases and J by 4 bases, leaving 14 bases between them. Here immunoSEQ multiplex PCR was the method, and the copy in TCRdb shows in-frame clones only, minus some. Here the sample spans 80,000 to 85,000 clones, about 86% being singletons. Study-level findings and limits: Clonal expansion by week 6 occurred in CD4+ and CD8+ blood T cells (at 0.1 to 3.0 mg/kg).

Patients with autoimmune history or systemic immunosuppression were excluded. Patients had blood sampled at baseline and again on cycle 4 day 1 and cycle 7 day 1. This material consisted of CD4+ or CD8+ T cells sorted from blood, taken in a trial of the OX40 agonist ivuxolimab. The chain employs TRBV30 and TRBJ1-1; D unresolved. This receptor was identified in an adult with an advanced solid tumor such as melanoma, head and neck, liver or kidney cancer. The CDR3, as DNA: TGTGCCTGGGCAAGACTCCGGCTCACTGAAGCTTTCTTT. Translated: CAWARLRLTEAFF. Filled out from reference TRBV30 and TRBJ1-1, the complete variable domain reads SQTIHQWPATLVQPVGSPLSLECTVEGTSNPNLYWYRQAAGRGLQLLFYSVGIGQISSEVPQNLSASRPQDRQFILSSKKLLLSDSGFYLCAWARLRLTEAFFGQGTRLTVV.